A single sample is the source of the 12 T cell receptor beta chains below, sequenced in a study of blood T cell repertoires in COVID-19. Sequencing used immunoSEQ multiplex PCR; TCRdb keeps in-frame clones, though not all of them. The profile shows about 330,000 clones, about 92% of them singletons. Sequenced input: PBMCs or T cells enriched from blood (not recorded which). All receptors derive from a woman in her twenties or thirties who had recovered from COVID-19.

This sequence joins TRBV4-1 and TRBJ2-1; 9 nucleotides match TRBD1. The CDR3 runs 14 residues. Looked up from germline, CDR1 is MGHRA and CDR2 is YSYEKL. V lost 4 bases to trimming and J lost 3 bases; unmatched junction nucleotides: 1. CDR3 in amino acids: CASSPGQGYNEQFF. CDR3 DNA sequence: TGCGCCAGCAGCCCGGGACAGGGCTACAATGAGCAGTTCTTC.

This clone was counted between two and nine times. The J gene is TRBJ2-7, the V gene TRBV19; no clear D. Trimming took 5 bases from V and 3 from J, leaving 8 bases between them. The CDR3 spans 12 residues. Germline V CDR1 and CDR2: LNHDA, SQIVND (reference sequence). The CDR3 coding sequence is TGTGCCAGTAGTCTAAACAGCTACGAGCAGTACTTC. Its protein is CASSLNSYEQYF.

Here the CDR3 reads CASTLSGNGYTF. The CDR3 bases are TGTGCCAGCACCCTTTCGGGGAACGGCTACACCTTC. The J gene is TRBJ1-2, the V gene TRBV12-3 or TRBV12-4; the D is unclear. The CDR3 extends over 12 amino acids. Trimming pared 7 bases from V and 8 bases from J, leaving 14 bases between.

CDR3 in DNA: TGTGCCAGCAGCTTAGAAGCCCTTTCACCCCTCCACTTT. Protein product: CASSLEALSPLHF. The rearrangement uses TRBV7-8 and TRBJ1-6; no reliable D call. Germline CDR1 and CDR2: SGHVS and FQNEAQ. This CDR3 contains 13 residues. V was pared by 1 base and J by 9 bases, with 7 bases between.

The V gene is TRBV19, the J gene TRBJ1-5, with 9 bases matching TRBD1. Losses at the gene ends were 5 bases for V and 2 bases for J; bases not matched to a gene: 4. Germline V lookup: CDR1 LNHDA, CDR2 SQIVND (reference sequence). The CDR3 sequence is 15 residues long. In nucleotides, the CDR3 is TGTGCCAGTAGTTATACAGGGGGCGGCAATCAGCCCCAGCATTTT. This codes for CASSYTGGGNQPQHF.

V is TRBV11-3 and J is TRBJ2-1; 8 positions match TRBD2. With 4 bases clipped from V and 7 bases from J, the junction kept 15 bases outside the gene matches. Germline CDR1 and CDR2: SGHNT and YENEEA. CDR3 size: 17 residues. CDR3 loop: CASSSPGAGGSLNEQFF. The CDR3 DNA reads TGTGCCAGCAGCTCCCCTGGGGCGGGAGGTAGCTTAAATGAGCAGTTCTTC.

The sample holds a few counts of this clone. The chain has TRBV11-3 and TRBJ1-4; 7 bases are shared with TRBD1. Germline loops: CDR1 SGHNT, CDR2 YENEEA. V was clipped by 5 bases and J by 14 bases; unmatched bases: 20. CDR3 size: 16 residues. The CDR3 DNA follows: TGTGCCAGCAGCCACATGAACTCCACAGGGGCGAATCGGCTGTTTTTT. It yields the protein CASSHMNSTGANRLFF.

This chain connects TRBV28 to TRBJ1-2, with a tentative D call TRBD1 (6 bases). The CDR3 length is 14 residues. Trimming stripped 5 bases from V and 7 bases from J, with 17 bases between. Per germline, CDR1 MDHEN and CDR2 SYDVKM. Here the CDR3 reads CASSGDTLTSGYTF. In nucleotides, the CDR3 is TGTGCCAGCAGTGGGGACACCCTCACGAGTGGCTACACCTTC.

The J gene is TRBJ2-5, the V gene TRBV4-3; D possibly corresponds to TRBD2 (7 bases). Germline CDR1 reads LGHNA; CDR2 reads YSLEER. The CDR3 contains 15 residues. The ends were cut back, 3 bases at V and 9 bases at J, with 20 bases in the middle. The CDR3 DNA is TGCGCCAGCAGCCACGGACTAGGGGAAAAGGGGGCCCAGTACTTC. It is translated as CASSHGLGEKGAQYF.

The chain has TRBV5-1 and TRBJ1-1; weak D call: TRBD1 (5 bases). V dropped 1 base and J dropped 4 bases, with 14 bases sitting between them. This CDR3 has 15 residues. CDR1 and CDR2 from the germline V gene are SGHRS and YFSETQ. The CDR3 DNA is TGCGCCAGCAGCTTGAGACCCTCCGGGGGCACTGAAGCTTTCTTT. Translation gives CASSLRPSGGTEAFF. The entire variable domain, with the rest obtained from reference TRBV5-1 and TRBJ1-1, is as follows: KAGVTQTPRYLIKTRGQQVTLSCSPISGHRSVSWYQQTPGQGLQFLFEYFSETQRNKGNFPGRFSGRQFSNSRSEMNVSTLELGDSALYLCASSLRPSGGTEAFFGQGTRLTVV.

This chain uses TRBV28 with TRBJ1-2; D gene ambiguous. The V end was cut by 2 bases, the J end by 8 bases, with 9 bases between. Germline lookup yields CDR1 MDHEN and CDR2 SYDVKM. The length of the CDR3 is 12 residues. CDR3 loop: CASSLALRGYTF. CDR3 coding DNA: TGTGCCAGCAGTTTAGCCCTCAGGGGCTACACCTTC.

In regard to this clone: Germline and junction disagree at one end, which may indicate a read error. The chain carries TRBV7-7 and TRBJ2-1; 10 bases align to TRBD1. Looked up from germline, CDR1 is SSHAT and CDR2 is FNYEAQ (reference sequence). This CDR3 spans 15 amino acids. CDR3 loop: CASSPGTGVYNEQFF. Written as DNA, the CDR3 is TGTGCTAGCAGCCCCGGGACAGGGGTATACAATGAGCAGTTCTTC.